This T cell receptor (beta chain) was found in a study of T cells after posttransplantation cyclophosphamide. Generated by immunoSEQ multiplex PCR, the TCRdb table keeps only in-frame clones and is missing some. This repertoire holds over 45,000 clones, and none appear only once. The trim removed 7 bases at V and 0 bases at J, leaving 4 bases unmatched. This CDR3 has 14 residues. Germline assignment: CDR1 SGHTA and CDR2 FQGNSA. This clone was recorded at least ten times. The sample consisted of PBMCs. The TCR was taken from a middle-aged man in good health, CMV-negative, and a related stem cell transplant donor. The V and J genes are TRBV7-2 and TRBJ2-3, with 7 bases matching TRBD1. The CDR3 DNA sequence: TGTGCCAGCACCCCGGGACAGAGCACAGATACGCAGTATTTT. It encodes CASTPGQSTDTQYF.